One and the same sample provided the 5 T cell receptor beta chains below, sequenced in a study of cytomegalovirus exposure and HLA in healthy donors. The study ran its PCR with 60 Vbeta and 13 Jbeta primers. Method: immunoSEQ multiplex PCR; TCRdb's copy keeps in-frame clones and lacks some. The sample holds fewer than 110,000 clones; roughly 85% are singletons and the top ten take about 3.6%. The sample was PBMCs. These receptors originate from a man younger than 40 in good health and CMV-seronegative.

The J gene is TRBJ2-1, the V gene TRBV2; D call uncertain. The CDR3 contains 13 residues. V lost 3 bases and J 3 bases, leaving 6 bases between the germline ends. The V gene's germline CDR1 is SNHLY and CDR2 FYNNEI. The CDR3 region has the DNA TGTGCCAGCAGTGAGATCGGCTACAATGAGCAGTTCTTC. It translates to CASSEIGYNEQFF.

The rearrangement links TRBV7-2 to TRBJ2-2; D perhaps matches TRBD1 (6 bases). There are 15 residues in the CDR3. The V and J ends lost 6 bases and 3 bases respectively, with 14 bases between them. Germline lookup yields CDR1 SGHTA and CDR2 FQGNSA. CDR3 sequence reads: CASSSATGYTGELFF. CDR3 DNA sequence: TGTGCCAGCAGTTCAGCTACAGGGTACACCGGGGAGCTGTTTTTT.

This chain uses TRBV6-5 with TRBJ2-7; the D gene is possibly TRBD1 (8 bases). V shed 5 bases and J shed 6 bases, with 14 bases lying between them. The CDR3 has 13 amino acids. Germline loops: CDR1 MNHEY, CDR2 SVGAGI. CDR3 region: CASSRQGRGEQYF. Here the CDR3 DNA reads TGTGCCAGCAGTAGACAGGGGAGGGGCGAGCAGTACTTC.

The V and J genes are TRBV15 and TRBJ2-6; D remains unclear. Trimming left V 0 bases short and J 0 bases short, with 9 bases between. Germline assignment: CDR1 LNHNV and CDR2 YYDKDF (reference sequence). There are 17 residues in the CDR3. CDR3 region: CATSRESVLSGANVLTF. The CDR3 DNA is TGTGCCACCAGCAGAGAGTCAGTCCTCTCTGGGGCCAACGTCCTGACTTTC.

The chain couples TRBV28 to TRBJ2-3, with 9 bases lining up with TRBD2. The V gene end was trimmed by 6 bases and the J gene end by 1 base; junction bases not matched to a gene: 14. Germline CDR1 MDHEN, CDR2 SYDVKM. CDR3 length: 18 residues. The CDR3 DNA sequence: TGTGCCAGCAGAGGGTATAGCGGGAGAATATGGGGCACAGATACGCAGTATTTT. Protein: CASRGYSGRIWGTDTQYF. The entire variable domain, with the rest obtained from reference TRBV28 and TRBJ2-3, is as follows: DVKVTQSSRYLVKRTGEKVFLECVQDMDHENMFWYRQDPGLGLRLIYFSYDVKMKEKGDIPEGYSVSREKKERFSLILESASTNQTSMYLCASRGYSGRIWGTDTQYFGPGTRLTVL.